Each of the 31 T cell receptor beta chains below was sequenced from the same sample in a study of control samples from healthy donors and cancer patients (dated by TCRdb to about 2020). The library was generated by the immunoSEQ multiplex PCR assay. TCRdb took over this immuneACCESS table, retaining in-frame rearrangements with V and J assigned. Such tables are incomplete; in checked studies, under half of the missing clones stem from an unresolved V gene, and the remainder is unexplained. For this sample the table gives some 89,000 clones, of which more than 70% were detected only once. In total, the top ten clones hold around 2.1% of the sample. Input material: blood. These receptors came from a woman aged 40-49 years in good health.

The chain joins TRBV5-1 to TRBJ2-1; weak D call: TRBD2 (5 bases). This CDR3 has 11 amino acids. Germline V gene data show CDR1 as SGHRS and CDR2 as YFSETQ. CDR3 sequence (DNA): TGCGCAACTTACGGGAACTGTGAGCAGTTCTTC. Translating it yields CATYGNCEQFF.

The chain combines TRBV5-8 with TRBJ1-3, with D hard to call. Trimming took 2 bases from V and 0 from J, leaving 3 bases between them. The germline gives CDR1 SGHTS, CDR2 YDEGEE. The CDR3 is made up of 13 amino acids. The CDR3 DNA reads TGTGCCAGCAGCTTTATCTCTGGAAACACCATATATTTT. Its translation is CASSFISGNTIYF.

This clone was seen only once. The chain combines TRBV5-1 with TRBJ2-2, with D maybe TRBD1 (6 bases). The CDR3 is made up of 15 amino acids. Trimming pared 4 bases from V and 6 bases from J, leaving 16 bases between. In germline, CDR1 is SGHRS, CDR2 YFSETQ. The CDR3 is CASSTGTRGAGELFF. DNA of the CDR3: TGCGCCAGCAGCACCGGGACACGAGGGGCCGGGGAGCTGTTTTTT.

This chain joins TRBV7-2 and TRBJ2-3; D call uncertain. Germline V CDR1 and CDR2: SGHTA, FQGNSA. This CDR3 has 14 residues. The V end was cut by 0 bases, the J end by 8 bases, with 12 bases between. The CDR3 DNA reads TGTGCCAGCAGCTTAGCGCTTGGACCTACTACGCAGTATTTT. Translating it yields CASSLALGPTTQYF.

The chain employs TRBV19 and TRBJ2-3, with D possibly being TRBD1 (5 bases). The CDR3 has 14 amino acids. Germline V gene data show CDR1 as LNHDA and CDR2 as SQIVND (reference sequence). Trimming cost V 1 base and J 11 bases, with 16 bases left between them. In DNA, the CDR3 is TGTGCCAGTAGTATAGTGAATCAGGGAAGGGGGCAGTATTTT. Protein product: CASSIVNQGRGQYF.

The chain is built from TRBV7-2 and TRBJ2-6; D unclear. CDR3 length: 14 residues. The germline V gene encodes CDR1 SGHTA and CDR2 FQGNSA. Deletions cut 5 bases from V and 2 bases from J, with 7 bases between. In DNA form, the CDR3 reads TGTGCCAGCAGCCTTATAACTGGGGCCAACGTCCTGACTTTC. Protein: CASSLITGANVLTF.

The V call is TRBV6-5, the J call TRBJ1-6; no reliable D call. Trimming took off 6 bases at V and 7 bases at J, with 10 bases between the two ends. The CDR3 is made up of 13 amino acids. Germline loops: CDR1 MNHEY, CDR2 SVGAGI. The CDR3 DNA sequence: TGTGCCAGCAGCCTCCAGCGGAATTCACCCCTCCACTTT. It codes for CASSLQRNSPLHF.

The chain couples TRBV7-2 to TRBJ2-7; TRBD1 matches at 7 bases. V lost 1 base to trimming and J lost 0 bases; unmatched junction nucleotides: 6. CDR1 is SGHTA and CDR2 is FQGNSA in the germline V gene. The CDR3 runs 16 residues. CDR3 protein: CASSLGGTALSYEQYF. The CDR3 bases are TGTGCCAGCAGCTTAGGGGGGACAGCGCTCTCCTACGAGCAGTACTTC.

The chain carries TRBV5-1 and TRBJ1-1; no firm D call. V lost 2 bases, J lost 1 base, and 12 bases lay in between. The CDR3 loop spans 15 amino acids. Germline CDR1 SGHRS, CDR2 YFSETQ. The CDR3 nucleotides are TGCGCCAGCAGCTTCACCCGGACCTCGAACACTGAAGCTTTCTTT. It encodes CASSFTRTSNTEAFF.

The J gene is TRBJ2-7, the V gene TRBV7-2; TRBD2 agrees at 10 bases. Germline values: CDR1 SGHTA, CDR2 FQGNSA. The CDR3 sequence is 15 residues long. V was clipped by 4 bases and J by 7 bases; unmatched bases: 10. Here the CDR3 reads CASSSLAGASGEQYF. CDR3 in DNA: TGTGCCAGCAGCTCCCTAGCGGGGGCCTCCGGGGAGCAGTACTTC.

This chain joins TRBV15 and TRBJ1-5; D is unclear. The CDR3 has 15 residues. Germline V lookup: CDR1 LNHNV, CDR2 YYDKDF (reference sequence). With 0 bases removed from V and 0 bases from J, the gap between germline ends came to 6 bases. The chain's CDR3 is CATSRDMYSNQPQHF. DNA for the CDR3: TGTGCCACCAGCAGAGACATGTATAGCAATCAGCCCCAGCATTTT.

V is TRBV7-9 and J is TRBJ2-7, with D maybe TRBD1 (6 bases). The CDR3 has 14 residues. In germline, CDR1 is SEHNR, CDR2 FQNEAQ (reference sequence). Trimming stripped 3 bases from V and 2 bases from J, with 11 bases between. The CDR3 sequence is CASSLGTPPYEQYF. As DNA, the CDR3 is TGTGCCAGCAGCTTGGGGACACCTCCCTACGAGCAGTACTTC. Supplemented by reference TRBV7-9 and TRBJ2-7, the full variable domain reads DTGVSQNPRHKITKRGQNVTFRCDPISEHNRLYWYRQTLGQGPEFLTYFQNEAQLEKSRLLSDRFSAERPKGSFSTLEIQRTEQGDSAMYLCASSLGTPPYEQYFGPGTRLTVT.

This rearrangement joins TRBV15 to TRBJ2-2; D possibly corresponds to TRBD2 (6 bases). CDR1 LNHNV and CDR2 YYDKDF come from the germline V gene (reference sequence). Trimming removed 4 bases from V and 8 bases from J, with 23 bases in between. There are 17 residues in the CDR3. CDR3 sequence: CATSKHRPRRVGGELFF. CDR3 in DNA: TGTGCCACCAGCAAACACCGGCCCAGGAGGGTGGGTGGGGAGCTGTTTTTT.

The rearrangement links TRBV5-6 to TRBJ2-1; the match to TRBD2 covers 7 bases. The CDR3 sequence is 14 residues long. Germline lookup yields CDR1 SGHDT and CDR2 YYEEEE. Unmatched junction bases numbered 6, after V lost 4 bases and J lost 5 bases. CDR3 nucleotides: TGTGCCAGCAGCCTGGGACTAAGCGACAATGAGCAGTTCTTC. Amino acids: CASSLGLSDNEQFF. The full variable domain, its missing parts supplied by reference TRBV5-6 and TRBJ2-1, is DAGVTQSPTHLIKTRGQQVTLRCSPKSGHDTVSWYQQALGQGPQFIFQYYEEEERQRGNFPDRFSGHQFPNYSSELNVNALLLGDSALYLCASSLGLSDNEQFFGPGTRLTVL.

V and J are TRBV3-1 (or the pseudogene TRBV3-2) and TRBJ1-1, with 9 bases that match TRBD1. The CDR3 extends over 17 amino acids. The trim removed 4 bases at V and 0 bases at J, leaving 9 bases unmatched. Germline CDR1 is LGHDT and CDR2 is YNNKEL (reference sequence). The CDR3 spells CASSRQGQGPMNTEAFF. In DNA form, the CDR3 reads TGTGCCAGCAGCCGCCAAGGACAGGGGCCTATGAACACTGAAGCTTTCTTT.

The CDR3 DNA reads as TGTGCCAGCAGCTTAGCCTACAGGGGCGGGGAGTATGGCTACACCTTC. Amino acids: CASSLAYRGGEYGYTF. The J gene is TRBJ1-2, the V gene TRBV7-2; TRBD1 matches at 7 bases. This CDR3 contains 16 residues. Germline V gene sequence: CDR1 SGHTA, CDR2 FQGNSA. The junction had 9 bases not matched to a gene; V was cut back by 0 bases and J by 5 bases.

The rearrangement joins TRBV18 to TRBJ1-1, with TRBD1 matching 9 bases. Germline values: CDR1 KGHSH, CDR2 LQKENI. The CDR3 is made up of 16 amino acids. Germline trimming cut 3 bases from V and 6 bases from J; bases unmatched to any gene: 11. The CDR3 reads CASSPLPGQGKPEAFF. In DNA, the CDR3 is TGTGCCAGCTCACCCTTACCTGGACAGGGGAAACCTGAAGCTTTCTTT.

V is TRBV6-6 and J is TRBJ2-2, with unresolved D. This CDR3 spans 14 amino acids. CDR1 and CDR2 (germline): MNHNY, SVGAGI (reference sequence). Between the trimmed V and J ends, which lost 2 bases and 6 bases, there was a span of 10 bases. The CDR3 DNA reads TGTGCCAGCAGTTACAACTCGGGTCCCGGGGAGCTGTTTTTT. This translates into CASSYNSGPGELFF.

V gene TRBV4-1 combines with J gene TRBJ2-1; D gene uncertain. The V gene's germline CDR1 is MGHRA and CDR2 YSYEKL. The CDR3 spans 14 residues. Trimming cost V 2 bases and J 4 bases, with 9 bases left between them. CDR3 region: CASSQNVDYNEQFF. The CDR3 DNA reads TGCGCCAGCAGCCAAAATGTAGATTACAATGAGCAGTTCTTC.

The chain couples TRBV12-3 or TRBV12-4 to TRBJ2-5; D possibly corresponds to TRBD1 (5 bases). CDR3 length: 13 amino acids. The ends were cut back, 2 bases at V and 3 bases at J, with 7 bases in the middle. The CDR3 is CASSLQGKETQYF. As DNA, the CDR3 is TGTGCCAGCAGTTTACAGGGAAAAGAGACCCAGTACTTC.

The rearrangement links TRBV30 to TRBJ2-7; 10 positions agree with TRBD1. The germline V gene has CDR1 GTSNPN and CDR2 SVGIG (reference sequence). The CDR3 totals 13 residues. V trimming: 7 bases; J trimming: 7 bases; junction bases outside the gene matches: 10. As DNA, the CDR3 is TGTGCCTCATCCCGACAGGGGGCGGGGGAGCAGTACTTC. It codes for CASSRQGAGEQYF.

The rearrangement uses TRBV7-2 and TRBJ1-2, with D perhaps matching TRBD1 (5 bases). The CDR3 runs 15 residues. Trimming took 1 base from V and 0 from J, leaving 9 bases between them. Looked up from germline, CDR1 is SGHTA and CDR2 is FQGNSA. The CDR3 sequence: CASSLVRQSNYGYTF. In nucleotides, the CDR3 is TGTGCCAGCAGCTTAGTCCGACAGTCTAACTATGGCTACACCTTC. The complete variable domain, with remaining parts taken from reference TRBV7-2 and TRBJ1-2, reads GAGVSQSPSNKVTEKGKDVELRCDPISGHTALYWYRQSLGQGLEFLIYFQGNSAPDKSGLPSDRFSAERTGGSVSTLTIQRTQQEDSAVYLCASSLVRQSNYGYTFGSGTRLTVV.

The rearrangement uses TRBV3-1 (or the pseudogene TRBV3-2) and TRBJ2-1; D not certain. Germline values: CDR1 LGHDT, CDR2 YNNKEL (reference sequence). Trimming took 4 bases from V and 1 from J, leaving 5 bases between them. The CDR3 has 13 amino acids. DNA of the CDR3: TGTGCCAGCAGCCTGACTTCCTACAATGAGCAGTTCTTC. Protein sequence: CASSLTSYNEQFF.

The chain carries TRBV6-4 and TRBJ1-5; TRBD1 is a possible D gene (6 bases). The CDR3 consists of 17 residues. Germline values: CDR1 MRHNA, CDR2 SNTAGT. Trimming removed 2 bases from V and 5 bases from J, with 19 bases in between. CDR3 amino acids: CASSDTHRVTKDQPQHF. CDR3 DNA sequence: TGTGCCAGCAGTGACACACACAGGGTTACCAAGGATCAGCCCCAGCATTTT.

This clone has a single count. This chain links TRBV12-3 or TRBV12-4 with TRBJ2-5; maybe TRBD2 (7 bases). The length of the CDR3 is 12 residues. Deletions cut 8 bases from V and 5 bases from J, with 12 bases between. CDR3 protein: CASSEGGETQYF. The CDR3 DNA reads TGTGCCAGCTCCGAGGGGGGGGAGACCCAGTACTTC.

The rearrangement joins TRBV7-2 to TRBJ1-5, with D tentatively TRBD1 (6 bases). CDR1 is SGHTA and CDR2 is FQGNSA in the germline V gene. V gave up 4 bases and J gave up 1 base, with 20 bases separating them. This CDR3 is 18 amino acids long. This CDR3 reads CASSSRPTGPTSNQPQHF. The DNA of the CDR3 is TGTGCCAGCAGCTCACGCCCCACAGGGCCAACGAGCAATCAGCCCCAGCATTTT.

This clone has more than one count but fewer than ten. V gene TRBV19 combines with J gene TRBJ1-2; 7 nucleotides match TRBD1. This CDR3 has 13 amino acids. J was trimmed by 0 bases and V by 10 bases; bases with no gene match: 5. Germline CDR1 is LNHDA and CDR2 is SQIVND (reference sequence). CDR3 bases: TGTGCCACCTCTACAGGGGCTAACTATGGCTACACCTTC. It codes for CATSTGANYGYTF.

The CDR3 nucleotides are TGTGCCAGCAGTCCCGGGACAGGGGGCTGGAGCGAGCAGTACTTC. This translates into CASSPGTGGWSEQYF. The chain couples TRBV6-2 or TRBV6-3 to TRBJ2-7; 12 bases map to TRBD1. Germline V gene lookup returns CDR1 MNHEY and CDR2 SVGEGT. Losses at the gene ends were 5 bases for V and 6 bases for J; bases not matched to a gene: 8. The CDR3 extends over 15 amino acids.

The chain links TRBV4-1 to TRBJ2-1; D unresolved. The CDR3 length is 16 residues. V was shortened by 0 bases and J by 1 base, with 10 bases between the two germline ends. The V gene's germline CDR1 is MGHRA and CDR2 YSYEKL. The CDR3 DNA reads TGCGCCAGCAGCCAAGATCCGGGCCGGTCCTACAATGAGCAGTTCTTC. Its protein is CASSQDPGRSYNEQFF.

The sample holds a few counts of this clone. The chain has TRBV4-1 and TRBJ1-5, with D uncertain. CDR3 size: 15 residues. Trimming left V 0 bases short and J 4 bases short, with 10 bases between. The germline V gene encodes CDR1 MGHRA and CDR2 YSYEKL. In DNA, the CDR3 is TGCGCCAGCAGCCAAGAGGAAAAGTTAAATCAGCCCCAGCATTTT. Translation gives CASSQEEKLNQPQHF.

This clone was counted between two and nine times. The chain links TRBV2 to TRBJ2-1; the D gene is possibly TRBD1 (5 bases). CDR3 length: 15 amino acids. Germline CDR1 is SNHLY and CDR2 is FYNNEI. The V gene lost 4 bases and the J gene lost 4 bases, with 14 bases spanning the gap. CDR3 coding DNA: TGTGCCAGCAGTGGCCTGGGGCAGGGATACAATGAGCAGTTCTTC. Encoded protein: CASSGLGQGYNEQFF.